Below, 8 T cell receptor beta chains from the same sample are listed, as sequenced in a study of T cell responses to AZD1222 COVID-19 vaccine. The data were produced by immunoSEQ multiplex PCR, yet TCRdb's version contains in-frame clones alone and is incomplete. The repertoire includes some 120,000 clones, 75% to 90% of them detected once, and less than 5.5% sits in the top ten. Sequences were derived from peripheral blood, sampled 28 days after the second AZD1222 dose. The receptor set was obtained from an adult who received the AZD1222 COVID-19 vaccine.

This clone was detected only once. V and J are TRBV19 and TRBJ2-7; D is unresolved. Trimming cost V 5 bases and J 1 base, with 12 bases left between them. There are 14 residues in the CDR3. Looked up from germline, CDR1 is LNHDA and CDR2 is SQIVND (reference sequence). CDR3: CASSLRTESYEQYF. Written as DNA, the CDR3 is TGTGCCAGTAGTCTTCGGACGGAGTCCTACGAGCAGTACTTC.

The chain has TRBV5-6 and TRBJ2-1; TRBD2 agrees at 9 bases. Germline values: CDR1 SGHDT, CDR2 YYEEEE. Trimming took 0 bases from V and 5 from J; bases not matched to a gene: 3. The CDR3 spans 15 residues. The CDR3: CASSLVERGDNEQFF. CDR3 DNA: TGTGCCAGCAGCTTGGTCGAGCGGGGGGACAATGAGCAGTTCTTC.

This chain links TRBV6-5 with TRBJ2-7, with D perhaps TRBD1 (6 bases). The CDR3 covers 12 residues. The germline gives CDR1 MNHEY, CDR2 SVGAGI. V shed 7 bases and J shed 3 bases, with 10 bases lying between them. The CDR3, as DNA: TGTGCCAGCAAGGGGACATACTACGAGCAGTACTTC. Its protein product is CASKGTYYEQYF.

CDR3 bases: TGTGCCAGTAGTATCGCCGGGACAGTCTCTGGAAACACCATATATTTT. This sequence encodes CASSIAGTVSGNTIYF. The genes are TRBV19 and TRBJ1-3; 7 bases match TRBD1. The CDR3 runs 16 residues. Unmatched junction bases numbered 5, after V lost 3 bases and J lost 0 bases. Germline V lookup: CDR1 LNHDA, CDR2 SQIVND (reference sequence).

Written as DNA, the CDR3 is TGTGCCAGCAGCTTTACAGGGAGCTCCTACGAGCAGTACTTC. Translated, it gives CASSFTGSSYEQYF. The genes are TRBV27 and TRBJ2-7, with D perhaps TRBD1 (6 bases). V was pared by 6 bases and J by 0 bases, with 12 bases between. Germline CDR1 and CDR2: MNHEY and SMNVEV (reference sequence). The CDR3 is 14 residues long.

CDR3 sequence reads: CASSLTGDTEAFF. CDR3 nucleotides: TGCGCCAGCAGTCTGACCGGGGACACTGAAGCTTTCTTT. J is TRBJ1-1 and V is TRBV5-1; no reliable D call. CDR1 SGHRS and CDR2 YFSETQ come from the germline V gene. The CDR3 extends over 13 amino acids. The V and J ends lost 5 bases and 3 bases respectively, with 11 bases between them.

The chain joins TRBV5-1 to TRBJ1-3; 7 bases match TRBD1. CDR1 SGHRS and CDR2 YFSETQ come from the germline V gene. Trimming cost V 0 bases and J 0 bases; bases outside gene matches: 3. This CDR3 is 16 amino acids long. The CDR3 nucleotides read TGCGCCAGCAGCTTGGCCGGACAGGACTCTGGAAACACCATATATTTT. This codes for CASSLAGQDSGNTIYF.

The sample holds a few counts of this clone. The V gene is TRBV15, the J gene TRBJ1-4; D unresolved. V lost 0 bases and J lost 6, with 11 bases in between. From germline, CDR1 is LNHNV and CDR2 YYDKDF (reference sequence). CDR3 length: 15 amino acids. Here the CDR3 DNA reads TGTGCCACCAGCAGAGATCCCAGCAGACATGAAAAACTGTTTTTT. It is translated as CATSRDPSRHEKLFF.